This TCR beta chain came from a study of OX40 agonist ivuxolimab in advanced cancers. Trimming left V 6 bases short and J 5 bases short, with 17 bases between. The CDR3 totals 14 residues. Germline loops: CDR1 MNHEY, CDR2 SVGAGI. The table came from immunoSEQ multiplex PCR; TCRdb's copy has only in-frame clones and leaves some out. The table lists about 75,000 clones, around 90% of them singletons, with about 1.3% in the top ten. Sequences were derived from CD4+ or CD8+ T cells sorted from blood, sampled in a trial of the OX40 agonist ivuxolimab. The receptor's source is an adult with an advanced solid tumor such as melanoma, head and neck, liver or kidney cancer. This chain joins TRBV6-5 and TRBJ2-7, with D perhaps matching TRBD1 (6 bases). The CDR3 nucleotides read TGTGCCAGCAGCCCCACCCCCAGGGGTAACGAGCAGTACTTC. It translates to CASSPTPRGNEQYF.